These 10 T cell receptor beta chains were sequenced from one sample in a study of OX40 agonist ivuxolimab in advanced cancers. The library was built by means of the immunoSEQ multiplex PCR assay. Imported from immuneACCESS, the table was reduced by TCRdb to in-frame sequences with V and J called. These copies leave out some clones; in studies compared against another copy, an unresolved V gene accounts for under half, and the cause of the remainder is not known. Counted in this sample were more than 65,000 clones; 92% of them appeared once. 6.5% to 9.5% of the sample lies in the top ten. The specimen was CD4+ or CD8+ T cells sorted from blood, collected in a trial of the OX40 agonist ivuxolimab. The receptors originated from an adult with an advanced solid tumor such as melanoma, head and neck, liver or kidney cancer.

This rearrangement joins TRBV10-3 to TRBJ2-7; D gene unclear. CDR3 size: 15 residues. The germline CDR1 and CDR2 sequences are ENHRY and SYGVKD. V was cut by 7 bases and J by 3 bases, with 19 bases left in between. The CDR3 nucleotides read TGTGCCATCAAGTATGCAGGATCTAAGGGCTACGAGCAGTACTTC. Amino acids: CAIKYAGSKGYEQYF.

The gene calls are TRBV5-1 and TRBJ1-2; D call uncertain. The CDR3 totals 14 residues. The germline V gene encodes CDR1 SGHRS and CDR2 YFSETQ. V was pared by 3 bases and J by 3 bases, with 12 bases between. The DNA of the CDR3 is TGCGCCAGCAGCTCCACGACTGACGACTATGGCTACACCTTC. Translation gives CASSSTTDDYGYTF.

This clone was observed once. CDR3 amino acids: CASSFTGYEQYF. The CDR3 DNA is TGTGCCAGCAGTTTCACGGGCTACGAGCAGTACTTC. The J gene is TRBJ2-7, the V gene TRBV27; D is unclear. The germline V and J ends were trimmed by 3 bases and 3 bases, with 6 bases remaining between them. The CDR3 length is 12 residues. Germline CDR1 is MNHEY and CDR2 is SMNVEV (reference sequence).

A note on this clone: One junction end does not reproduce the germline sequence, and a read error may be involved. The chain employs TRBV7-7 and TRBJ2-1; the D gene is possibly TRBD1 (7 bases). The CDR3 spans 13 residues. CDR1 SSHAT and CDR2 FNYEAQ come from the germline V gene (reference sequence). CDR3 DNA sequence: TGTGCTAGCAGCTCGAGCAGGGGGGATGAGCAGTTCTTC. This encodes CASSSSRGDEQFF.

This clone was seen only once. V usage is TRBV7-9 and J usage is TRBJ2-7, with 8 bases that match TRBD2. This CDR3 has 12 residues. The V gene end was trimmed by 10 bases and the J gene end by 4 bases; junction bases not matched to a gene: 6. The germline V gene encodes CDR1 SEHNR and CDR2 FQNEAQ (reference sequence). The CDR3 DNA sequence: TGTGCCACCGCGGGGGGCCGTTACGAGCAGTACTTC. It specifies CATAGGRYEQYF.

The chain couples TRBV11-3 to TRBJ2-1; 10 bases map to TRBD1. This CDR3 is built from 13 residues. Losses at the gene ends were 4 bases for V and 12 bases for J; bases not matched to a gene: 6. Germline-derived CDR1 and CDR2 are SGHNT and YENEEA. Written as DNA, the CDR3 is TGTGCCAGCAGCTCACCTGGACAGGGGGGGCAGTTCTTC. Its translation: CASSSPGQGGQFF.

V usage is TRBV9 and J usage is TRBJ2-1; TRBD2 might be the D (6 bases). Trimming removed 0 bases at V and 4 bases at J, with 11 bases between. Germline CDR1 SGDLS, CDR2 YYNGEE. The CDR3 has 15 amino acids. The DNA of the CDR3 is TGTGCCAGCAGCGTAGGCGGGGCAGGGTACAATGAGCAGTTCTTC. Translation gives CASSVGGAGYNEQFF.

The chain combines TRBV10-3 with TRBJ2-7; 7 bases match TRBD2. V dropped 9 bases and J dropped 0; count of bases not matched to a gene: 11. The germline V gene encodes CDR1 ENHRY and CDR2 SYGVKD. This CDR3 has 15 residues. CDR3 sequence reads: CAMGPGGGSSYEQYF. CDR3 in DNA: TGTGCCATGGGACCTGGGGGGGGAAGCTCCTACGAGCAGTACTTC.

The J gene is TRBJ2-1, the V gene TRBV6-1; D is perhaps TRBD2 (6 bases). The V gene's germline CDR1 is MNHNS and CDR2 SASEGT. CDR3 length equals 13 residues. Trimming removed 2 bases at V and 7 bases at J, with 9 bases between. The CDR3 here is CASSERAGNEQFF. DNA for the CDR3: TGTGCCAGCAGTGAAAGGGCGGGAAATGAGCAGTTCTTC.

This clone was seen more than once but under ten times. CDR3 sequence reads: CASSEGHYTEAFF. The CDR3 DNA reads TGCGCCAGCAGTGAGGGACACTACACTGAAGCTTTCTTT. The rearrangement uses TRBV10-1 and TRBJ1-1; a weak D match, TRBD1 (5 bases). CDR1 is WNHNN, CDR2 SYGVQD, per germline (reference sequence). This CDR3 region has 13 residues. V was shortened by 2 bases and J by 3 bases, with 7 bases between the two germline ends.